Presented here are 29 T cell receptor beta chains from one specimen sequenced in a study of control samples from healthy donors and cancer patients. TCRdb's table, derived via immunoSEQ multiplex PCR, lists solely in-frame clones and lacks some. The sample consists of 120,000 or so clones, 80% to 90% of them appearing once. Sequencing was carried out using blood. The receptors here all came from a man in his sixties in good health.

This clone was observed once. The chain links TRBV5-6 to TRBJ1-4; the D is unclear. The CDR3 loop spans 14 amino acids. Germline CDR1 and CDR2: SGHDT and YYEEEE. Trimming removed 6 bases at V and 7 bases at J, with 16 bases between. The CDR3 sequence: CASKLWVLGEKLFF. The CDR3 DNA sequence: TGTGCCAGCAAGCTATGGGTACTAGGTGAAAAACTGTTTTTT.

The rearrangement joins TRBV19 to TRBJ1-5; tentative D call: TRBD1 (5 bases). The CDR3 runs to 15 residues. The ends were cut back, 3 bases at V and 0 bases at J, with 9 bases in the middle. Germline V CDR1 and CDR2: LNHDA, SQIVND (reference sequence). In DNA, the CDR3 is TGTGCCAGTAGTATCGGGGGGACTAGCAATCAGCCCCAGCATTTT. Its translation: CASSIGGTSNQPQHF.

Here the CDR3 DNA reads TGTGCCAGCAGTTTTCAGACTGGTTGGGGAACTAATGAAAAACTGTTTTTT. Translated, it gives CASSFQTGWGTNEKLFF. The chain links TRBV28 to TRBJ1-4; no clear D. The CDR3 extends over 17 amino acids. Germline CDR1 is MDHEN and CDR2 is SYDVKM. V dropped 3 bases and J dropped 1 base, with 15 bases sitting between them.

The J gene is TRBJ1-4, the V gene TRBV5-1; TRBD1 matches at 8 bases. There are 15 residues in the CDR3. V dropped 4 bases and J dropped 4; count of bases not matched to a gene: 6. Looked up from germline, CDR1 is SGHRS and CDR2 is YFSETQ. CDR3 in amino acids: CASSLQTGDNEKLFF. DNA of the CDR3: TGCGCCAGCAGCCTCCAGACAGGGGATAATGAAAAACTGTTTTTT. Based on the CDR3 plus reference TRBV5-1 and TRBJ1-4, the full variable domain is KAGVTQTPRYLIKTRGQQVTLSCSPISGHRSVSWYQQTPGQGLQFLFEYFSETQRNKGNFPGRFSGRQFSNSRSEMNVSTLELGDSALYLCASSLQTGDNEKLFFGSGTQLSVL.

The chain employs TRBV21-1 and TRBJ2-3; the D call in the table, TRBD2, was not verified against the DNA. TRBV21-1 is labeled a pseudogene. The CDR3 consists of 16 residues. The CDR3 protein is CASSNVRSASTDTQYF. The CDR3 DNA follows: TGTGCCAGCAGCAACGTGAGGTCGGCTAGCACAGATACGCAGTATTTT.

The chain employs TRBV9 and TRBJ1-3, with D unresolved. The CDR3 has 19 amino acids. Per the germline V gene, CDR1 is SGDLS and CDR2 is YYNGEE. Trimming cost V 4 bases and J 0 bases, with 23 bases left between them. CDR3 in DNA: TGTGCCAGCAGCTCCCACCCCCCAAGGAATCGGAGCTCTGGAAACACCATATATTTT. Translation gives CASSSHPPRNRSSGNTIYF.

The chain is built from TRBV19 and TRBJ2-5, with D tentatively TRBD1 (5 bases). Germline assignment: CDR1 LNHDA and CDR2 SQIVND (reference sequence). With 3 bases removed from V and 3 bases from J, the gap between germline ends came to 14 bases. The CDR3 loop spans 15 amino acids. The CDR3 DNA sequence: TGTGCCAGTAGTATTGTAAGGGGTCGGGAAGAGACCCAGTACTTC. Its protein product is CASSIVRGREETQYF.

As for this clone: Other nucleotide sequences in the sample specify the same CDR3. This chain uses TRBV5-1 with TRBJ1-1; tentatively, D is TRBD1 (5 bases). The germline V gene encodes CDR1 SGHRS and CDR2 YFSETQ. V gave up 2 bases and J gave up 1 base, with 12 bases separating them. The CDR3 totals 15 residues. The CDR3 nucleotides are TGCGCCAGCAGCTTCCGGGGGAGGGAGAACACTGAAGCTTTCTTT. It is translated as CASSFRGRENTEAFF.

CDR3 DNA sequence: TGTGCCTGGACGCGAGGGAAATCCCCCGGGGAGACCCAGTACTTC. This codes for CAWTRGKSPGETQYF. This rearrangement joins TRBV30 to TRBJ2-5, with D maybe TRBD2 (5 bases). The CDR3 is 15 residues long. Germline CDR1 is GTSNPN and CDR2 is SVGIG (reference sequence). Trimming stripped 4 bases from V and 5 bases from J, with 20 bases between.

The V call is TRBV25-1, the J call TRBJ1-4; the D is unclear. Per the germline V gene, CDR1 is MGHDK and CDR2 is SYGVNS. This CDR3 is built from 15 residues. With 2 bases removed from V and 7 bases from J, the gap between germline ends came to 14 bases. The CDR3 reads CASSERRAGGEKLFF. For the CDR3, the DNA is TGTGCCAGCAGTGAAAGGAGGGCAGGTGGTGAAAAACTGTTTTTT.

The chain combines TRBV7-2 with TRBJ1-1, with 7 bases identical to TRBD1. The V segment lost 5 bases and the J segment 11 bases; nucleotides outside the gene matches: 11. From germline, CDR1 is SGHTA and CDR2 FQGNSA. This CDR3 has 13 amino acids. CDR3 bases: TGTGCCAGCAGCGAAGGAATGACAGGGTCGGCTTTCTTT. Its translation is CASSEGMTGSAFF.

A single count supports this clone. The chain combines TRBV27 with TRBJ1-5; D may be TRBD1 (6 bases). V gave up 2 bases and J gave up 0 bases, with 14 bases separating them. Looked up from germline, CDR1 is MNHEY and CDR2 is SMNVEV (reference sequence). The CDR3 covers 17 residues. This chain's CDR3 is CASSLTGGPYSNQPQHF. CDR3 nucleotide sequence: TGTGCCAGCAGTTTAACCGGGGGGCCTTATAGCAATCAGCCCCAGCATTTT.

The V gene is TRBV28, the J gene TRBJ1-1, with 7 bases aligning to TRBD1. Germline V lookup: CDR1 MDHEN, CDR2 SYDVKM. The CDR3 is 14 residues long. J lost 4 bases, V lost 7 bases, and 9 bases had no gene match. The CDR3 region is CASTMTGMGTEAFF. The CDR3 DNA is TGTGCCAGCACCATGACAGGGATGGGCACTGAAGCTTTCTTT.

The gene calls are TRBV28 and TRBJ2-7; 9 bases are shared with TRBD1. J gave up 3 bases and V 3 bases, and 3 bases lay outside the gene matches. This CDR3 contains 14 residues. CDR1 is MDHEN, CDR2 SYDVKM, per germline. CDR3 DNA sequence: TGTGCCAGCAGTTTCGGGGGACAGGGCTACGAGCAGTACTTC. Encoded protein: CASSFGGQGYEQYF.

The chain couples TRBV6-5 to TRBJ2-2, with TRBD1 matching over 7 bases. The CDR3 is 15 residues long. CDR1 MNHEY and CDR2 SVGAGI come from the germline V gene. Trimming at V came to 5 bases and at J to 1 base, leaving 4 bases not matched to a gene. For the CDR3, the DNA is TGTGCCAGCAGTCGGGACAGAAAGAACACCGGGGAGCTGTTTTTT. Its translation: CASSRDRKNTGELFF.

This clone was recorded only once. The gene calls are TRBV7-3 and TRBJ1-1; 10 nucleotides agree with TRBD1. Germline values: CDR1 SGHTA, CDR2 FQGTGA. The CDR3 length is 13 residues. The V gene end was trimmed by 5 bases and the J gene end by 4 bases; junction bases not matched to a gene: 1. Here the CDR3 DNA reads TGTGCCAGCAGCCGGGACAGGGGCACTGAAGCTTTCTTT. It specifies CASSRDRGTEAFF.

The rearrangement joins TRBV4-2 to TRBJ2-7; weak D call: TRBD1 (6 bases). Per the germline V gene, CDR1 is LGHNA and CDR2 is YNFKEQ. With 0 bases removed from V and 0 bases from J, the gap between germline ends came to 15 bases. The CDR3 length is 17 residues. CDR3 amino acids: CASSQDLGAQSSYEQYF. In DNA, the CDR3 is TGTGCCAGCAGCCAAGATTTGGGGGCACAAAGCTCCTACGAGCAGTACTTC.

V gene TRBV5-1 combines with J gene TRBJ2-5; 9 nucleotides agree with TRBD1. V was pared by 2 bases and J by 2 bases, with 4 bases of the junction left unmatched. The CDR3 is made up of 15 amino acids. Germline CDR1 SGHRS, CDR2 YFSETQ. CDR3 region: CASSLGTGQQETQYF. The CDR3 nucleotides read TGCGCCAGCAGCTTAGGGACAGGGCAACAAGAGACCCAGTACTTC. Variable domain in full (rest from reference TRBV5-1 and TRBJ2-5): KAGVTQTPRYLIKTRGQQVTLSCSPISGHRSVSWYQQTPGQGLQFLFEYFSETQRNKGNFPGRFSGRQFSNSRSEMNVSTLELGDSALYLCASSLGTGQQETQYFGPGTRLLVL.

This clone was found a few times. The chain has TRBV28 and TRBJ2-7; 8 nucleotides match TRBD2. CDR1 and CDR2 from the germline V gene are MDHEN and SYDVKM. Unmatched junction bases numbered 12, after V lost 7 bases and J lost 4 bases. CDR3 length equals 15 residues. The CDR3 sequence: CASIGGEYRQYEQYF. The CDR3 nucleotides are TGTGCCAGCATCGGGGGGGAATACAGACAATACGAGCAGTACTTC.

This clone occurred a few times. V gene TRBV7-9 combines with J gene TRBJ1-2, with D tentatively TRBD1 (5 bases). The CDR3 sequence is 15 residues long. The germline V gene encodes CDR1 SEHNR and CDR2 FQNEAQ (reference sequence). V lost 4 bases, J lost 1 base, and 13 bases lay in between. CDR3 amino acids: CASSWRDLYNYGYTF. In nucleotides, the CDR3 is TGTGCCAGCAGCTGGAGGGACCTTTATAACTATGGCTACACCTTC. Full variable domain (remainder filled in from reference TRBV7-9 and TRBJ1-2): DTGVSQNPRHKITKRGQNVTFRCDPISEHNRLYWYRQTLGQGPEFLTYFQNEAQLEKSRLLSDRFSAERPKGSFSTLEIQRTEQGDSAMYLCASSWRDLYNYGYTFGSGTRLTVV.

The genes are TRBV20-1 and TRBJ1-2; D is unclear. Germline loops: CDR1 DFQATT, CDR2 SNEGSKA (reference sequence). The CDR3 sequence is 10 residues long. The V and J ends lost 5 bases and 7 bases respectively, with 8 bases between them. As DNA, the CDR3 is TGCAGTGCTGCGTTAATTGGCTACACCTTC. Its translation is CSAALIGYTF.

This chain joins TRBV3-1 (or the pseudogene TRBV3-2) and TRBJ1-2; D possibly corresponds to TRBD1 (5 bases). V lost 4 bases and J lost 8, with 17 bases in between. The CDR3 loop spans 14 amino acids. Germline assignment: CDR1 LGHDT and CDR2 YNNKEL (reference sequence). The chain's CDR3 is CASSRGRQRWGYTF. DNA of the CDR3: TGTGCCAGCAGCCGAGGGAGACAGCGATGGGGCTACACCTTC.

V is TRBV4-1 and J is TRBJ2-4, with TRBD2 as a possible D gene (6 bases). Germline V gives CDR1 MGHRA, CDR2 YSYEKL. V lost 0 bases to trimming and J lost 5 bases, with 11 bases between them. The CDR3 is 15 amino acids. CDR3 in amino acids: CASSQDRDWENIQYF. CDR3 nucleotides: TGCGCCAGCAGCCAAGACAGGGACTGGGAAAACATTCAGTACTTC.

The chain joins TRBV7-9 to TRBJ1-6; TRBD1 matches at 8 bases. Germline trimming cut 3 bases from V and 7 bases from J; bases unmatched to any gene: 2. CDR3 size: 14 residues. The V gene's germline CDR1 is SEHNR and CDR2 FQNEAQ (reference sequence). Written as DNA, the CDR3 is TGTGCCAGCAGCTTCACAGGGGGAAATTCACCCCTCCACTTT. It yields the protein CASSFTGGNSPLHF. The whole variable domain, filled in from reference TRBV7-9 and TRBJ1-6, reads DTGVSQNPRHKITKRGQNVTFRCDPISEHNRLYWYRQTLGQGPEFLTYFQNEAQLEKSRLLSDRFSAERPKGSFSTLEIQRTEQGDSAMYLCASSFTGGNSPLHFGNGTRLTVT.

V gene TRBV5-1 combines with J gene TRBJ1-4, with D possibly TRBD1 on 5 matching bases. The V gene lost 5 bases and the J gene lost 4 bases, with 9 bases spanning the gap. Germline V gene lookup returns CDR1 SGHRS and CDR2 YFSETQ. CDR3 length: 13 residues. The CDR3 loop is CASRQEYNEKLFF. The CDR3, as DNA: TGCGCCAGCAGACAGGAGTATAATGAAAAACTGTTTTTT.

This chain uses TRBV24-1 with TRBJ2-1; tentative D call: TRBD1 (6 bases). Trimming removed 3 bases at V and 8 bases at J, with 13 bases between. This CDR3 region has 14 residues. In germline, CDR1 is KGHDR, CDR2 SFDVKD. CDR3 residues: CATSDPFQGHEQFF. CDR3 nucleotide sequence: TGTGCCACCAGTGATCCCTTCCAGGGGCATGAGCAGTTCTTC.

The J gene is TRBJ1-1, the V gene TRBV27, with a possible D match to TRBD1 (5 bases). CDR3 length: 15 residues. V lost 2 bases and J 3 bases, leaving 13 bases between the germline ends. Germline V gives CDR1 MNHEY, CDR2 SMNVEV (reference sequence). The CDR3: CASSLLGQLDTEAFF. The CDR3 DNA reads TGTGCCAGCAGTTTACTGGGGCAGTTGGACACTGAAGCTTTCTTT.

V is TRBV28 and J is TRBJ1-5; D unresolved. The CDR3 spans 14 residues. Germline V gene sequence: CDR1 MDHEN, CDR2 SYDVKM. The V end was cut by 2 bases, the J end by 6 bases, with 11 bases between. CDR3 protein: CASSLPQAVQPQHF. The CDR3 DNA reads as TGTGCCAGCAGTTTACCCCAGGCGGTTCAGCCCCAGCATTTT.

The V and J genes are TRBV5-8 and TRBJ2-6; D is unresolved. V was cut by 1 base and J by 0 bases, with 5 bases left in between. The CDR3 consists of 15 residues. Germline CDR1 is SGHTS and CDR2 is YDEGEE. This CDR3 is CASSLKYSGANVLTF. CDR3 DNA sequence: TGTGCCAGCAGCTTGAAGTACTCTGGGGCCAACGTCCTGACTTTC.